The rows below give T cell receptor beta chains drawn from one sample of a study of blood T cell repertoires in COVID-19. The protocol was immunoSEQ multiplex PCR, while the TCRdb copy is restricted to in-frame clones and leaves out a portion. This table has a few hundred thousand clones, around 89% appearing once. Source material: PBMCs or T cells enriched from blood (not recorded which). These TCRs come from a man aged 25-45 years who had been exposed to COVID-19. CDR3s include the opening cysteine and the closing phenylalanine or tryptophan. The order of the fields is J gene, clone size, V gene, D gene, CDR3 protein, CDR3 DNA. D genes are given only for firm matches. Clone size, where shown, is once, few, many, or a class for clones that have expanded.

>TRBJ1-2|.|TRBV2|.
CASSDTPGMSGYTF
TGTGCCAGCAGTGACACTCCAGGGATGAGTGGCTACACCTTC
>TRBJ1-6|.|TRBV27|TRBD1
CASSYRGLSSYSYNSPLHF
TGTGCCAGCAGTTACAGGGGCCTATCTTCATACTCCTATAATTCACCCCTCCACTTT
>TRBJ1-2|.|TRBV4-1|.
CASSPYYPKDGYTF
TGCGCCAGCAGCCCTTACTACCCTAAGGATGGCTACACCTTC
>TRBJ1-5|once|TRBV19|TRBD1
CASRGQMNQPQHF
TGTGCCAGTAGGGGACAGATGAATCAGCCCCAGCATTTT
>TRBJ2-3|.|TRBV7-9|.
CASSLAGPTDTQYF
TGTGCCAGCAGCTTAGCGGGGCCCACAGATACGCAGTATTTT
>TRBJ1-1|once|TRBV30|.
CAWTGHENTEAFF
TGTGCCTGGACGGGACACGAGAACACTGAAGCTTTCTTT
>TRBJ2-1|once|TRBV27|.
CASSLSDSNEQFF
TGTGCCAGCAGTTTATCGGACAGCAATGAGCAGTTCTTC
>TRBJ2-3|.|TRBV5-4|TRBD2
CAPSHRGGSDTQYF
TGTGCCCCCTCCCACCGGGGGGGATCAGATACGCAGTATTTT
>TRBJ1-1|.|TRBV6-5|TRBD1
CASTRQGLNTEAFF
TGTGCCAGCACCCGACAGGGGCTGAACACTGAAGCTTTCTTT
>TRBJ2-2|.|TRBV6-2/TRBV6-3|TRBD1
CASSPPGTGGTSGNTGELFF
TGTGCCAGCAGTCCCCCCGGGACAGGGGGCACTAGCGGGAACACCGGGGAGCTGTTTTTT
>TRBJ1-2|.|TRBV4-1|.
CASSQDTGYGYTF
TGCGCCAGCAGCCAAGATACAGGGTATGGCTACACCTTC
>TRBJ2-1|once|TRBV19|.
CASSVETYHSYNEQFF
TGTGCCAGTAGTGTCGAAACCTACCACTCCTACAATGAGCAGTTCTTC
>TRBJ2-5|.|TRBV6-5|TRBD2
CASSYIAGVVETQYF
TGTGCCAGCAGTTACATCGCGGGGGTCGTGGAGACCCAGTACTTC
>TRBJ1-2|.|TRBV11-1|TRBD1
CASRNSGGTWIYGYTF
TGTGCCAGCAGGAACTCAGGGGGCACCTGGATCTATGGCTACACCTTC
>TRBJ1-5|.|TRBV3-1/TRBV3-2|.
CASSFGLFSNQPQHF
TGTGCCAGCAGCTTTGGACTTTTTAGCAATCAGCCCCAGCATTTT
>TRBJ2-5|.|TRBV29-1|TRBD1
CSVEWLGQGAGLQETQYF
TGCAGCGTTGAATGGTTGGGACAGGGGGCTGGGTTGCAAGAGACCCAGTACTTC
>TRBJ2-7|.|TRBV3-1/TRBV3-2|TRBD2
CASSPGGGPPSEYF
TGTGCCAGCAGCCCGGGGGGAGGGCCCCCGTCGGAGTACTTC
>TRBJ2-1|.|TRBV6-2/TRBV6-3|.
CASSYSAYNEQFF
TGTGCCAGCAGTTACTCGGCATACAATGAGCAGTTCTTC
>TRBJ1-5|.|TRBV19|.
CATLNIPGGQPQHF
TGTGCCACCCTCAATATCCCGGGAGGCCAGCCCCAGCATTTT
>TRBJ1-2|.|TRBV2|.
CASSDTNIYGYTF
TGTGCCAGCAGCGATACCAACATATATGGCTACACCTTC
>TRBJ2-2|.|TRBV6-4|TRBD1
CATSDRGLDTGELFF
TGTGCCACCTCGGACAGGGGGCTTGACACCGGGGAGCTGTTTTTT
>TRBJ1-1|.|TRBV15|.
CATRETGTTEAFF
TGTGCCACAAGGGAAACAGGGACCACTGAAGCTTTCTTT
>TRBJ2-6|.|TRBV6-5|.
CASSYSGSSGANVLTF
TGTGCCAGCAGTTACTCTGGGAGCTCTGGGGCCAACGTCCTGACTTTC
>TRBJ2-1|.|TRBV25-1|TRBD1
CASSKSGQGGNEQFF
TGTGCCAGCAGTAAATCTGGACAGGGAGGCAATGAGCAGTTCTTC
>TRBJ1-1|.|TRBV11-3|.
CASSLAGEGGNTEAFF
TGTGCCAGCAGCTTAGCGGGGGAGGGAGGTAACACTGAAGCTTTCTTT
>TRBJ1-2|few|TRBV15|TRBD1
CATSRGTGGYGYTF
TGTGCCACCAGCAGAGGGACAGGGGGCTATGGCTACACCTTC
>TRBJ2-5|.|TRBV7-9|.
CASSLRPLGQETQYF
TGTGCCAGCAGCTTAAGACCCCTAGGACAAGAGACCCAGTACTTC
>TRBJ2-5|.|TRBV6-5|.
CASSYVRGETQYF
TGTGCCAGCAGTTACGTGCGGGGAGAGACCCAGTACTTC
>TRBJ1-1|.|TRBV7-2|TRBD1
CASSPWTGGGTEAFF
TGTGCCAGCAGCCCTTGGACAGGGGGTGGTACTGAAGCTTTCTTT
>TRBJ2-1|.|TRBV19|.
CASSIDGTFSYNEQFF
TGTGCCAGTAGTATAGACGGGACTTTCTCCTACAATGAGCAGTTCTTC
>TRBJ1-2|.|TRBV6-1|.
CASSEARTAIYGYTF
TGTGCCAGCAGTGAAGCGCGGACAGCCATCTATGGCTACACCTTC
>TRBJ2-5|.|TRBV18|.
CASSPLRTNDPGETQYF
TGTGCCAGCTCACCCCTGCGGACTAACGACCCGGGGGAGACCCAGTACTTC
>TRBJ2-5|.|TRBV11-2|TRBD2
CASSLDSGGGQETQYF
TGTGCCAGCAGCTTAGATAGCGGGGGGGGCCAAGAGACCCAGTACTTC
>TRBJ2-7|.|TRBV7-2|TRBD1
CASSLRQGAYEQYF
TGTGCCAGCAGCTTAAGACAGGGAGCCTACGAGCAGTACTTC
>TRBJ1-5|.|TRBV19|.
CASSEGYQPQHF
TGTGCCAGCAGCGAGGGCTATCAGCCCCAGCATTTT
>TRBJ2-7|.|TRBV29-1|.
CSVETDTSYEQYF
TGCAGCGTTGAGACGGACACCTCCTACGAGCAGTACTTC
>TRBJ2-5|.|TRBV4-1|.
CASSQFPGSQETQYF
TGCGCCAGCAGCCAATTTCCCGGGAGTCAAGAGACCCAGTACTTC
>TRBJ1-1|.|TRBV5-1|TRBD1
CASSVKSGTDLEAFF
TGCGCCAGCAGCGTCAAGTCCGGGACAGACCTTGAAGCTTTCTTT
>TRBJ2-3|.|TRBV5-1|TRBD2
CASSTRTSGGDTQYF
TGCGCCAGCAGCACACGGACTAGCGGGGGAGATACGCAGTATTTT
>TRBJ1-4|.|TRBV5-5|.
CASSLEGGREKLFF
TGTGCCAGCAGCTTGGAAGGTGGGCGTGAAAAACTGTTTTTT
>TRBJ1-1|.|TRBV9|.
CASTPGLVWTEAFF
TGTGCCAGCACCCCAGGGTTGGTTTGGACTGAAGCTTTCTTT
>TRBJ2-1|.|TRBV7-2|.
CASSLGRGAYNEQFF
TGTGCCAGCAGCCTAGGCAGGGGGGCCTACAATGAGCAGTTCTTC
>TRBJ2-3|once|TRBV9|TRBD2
CASSPGVAGGGGDTQYF
TGTGCCAGCAGCCCCGGGGTAGCGGGGGGAGGAGGAGATACGCAGTATTTT
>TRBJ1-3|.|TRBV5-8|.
CASSHGTTSGNTIYF
TGTGCCAGCAGCCACGGGACAACTTCTGGAAACACCATATATTTT
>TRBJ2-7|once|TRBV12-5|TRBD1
CASGSPTGFEEQYF
TGTGCTAGTGGTTCCCCGACAGGGTTTGAAGAGCAGTACTTC
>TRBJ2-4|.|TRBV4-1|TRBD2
CASSQGLAGGRAKNIQYF
TGCGCCAGCAGCCAGGGACTAGCGGGGGGCCGGGCCAAAAACATTCAGTACTTC